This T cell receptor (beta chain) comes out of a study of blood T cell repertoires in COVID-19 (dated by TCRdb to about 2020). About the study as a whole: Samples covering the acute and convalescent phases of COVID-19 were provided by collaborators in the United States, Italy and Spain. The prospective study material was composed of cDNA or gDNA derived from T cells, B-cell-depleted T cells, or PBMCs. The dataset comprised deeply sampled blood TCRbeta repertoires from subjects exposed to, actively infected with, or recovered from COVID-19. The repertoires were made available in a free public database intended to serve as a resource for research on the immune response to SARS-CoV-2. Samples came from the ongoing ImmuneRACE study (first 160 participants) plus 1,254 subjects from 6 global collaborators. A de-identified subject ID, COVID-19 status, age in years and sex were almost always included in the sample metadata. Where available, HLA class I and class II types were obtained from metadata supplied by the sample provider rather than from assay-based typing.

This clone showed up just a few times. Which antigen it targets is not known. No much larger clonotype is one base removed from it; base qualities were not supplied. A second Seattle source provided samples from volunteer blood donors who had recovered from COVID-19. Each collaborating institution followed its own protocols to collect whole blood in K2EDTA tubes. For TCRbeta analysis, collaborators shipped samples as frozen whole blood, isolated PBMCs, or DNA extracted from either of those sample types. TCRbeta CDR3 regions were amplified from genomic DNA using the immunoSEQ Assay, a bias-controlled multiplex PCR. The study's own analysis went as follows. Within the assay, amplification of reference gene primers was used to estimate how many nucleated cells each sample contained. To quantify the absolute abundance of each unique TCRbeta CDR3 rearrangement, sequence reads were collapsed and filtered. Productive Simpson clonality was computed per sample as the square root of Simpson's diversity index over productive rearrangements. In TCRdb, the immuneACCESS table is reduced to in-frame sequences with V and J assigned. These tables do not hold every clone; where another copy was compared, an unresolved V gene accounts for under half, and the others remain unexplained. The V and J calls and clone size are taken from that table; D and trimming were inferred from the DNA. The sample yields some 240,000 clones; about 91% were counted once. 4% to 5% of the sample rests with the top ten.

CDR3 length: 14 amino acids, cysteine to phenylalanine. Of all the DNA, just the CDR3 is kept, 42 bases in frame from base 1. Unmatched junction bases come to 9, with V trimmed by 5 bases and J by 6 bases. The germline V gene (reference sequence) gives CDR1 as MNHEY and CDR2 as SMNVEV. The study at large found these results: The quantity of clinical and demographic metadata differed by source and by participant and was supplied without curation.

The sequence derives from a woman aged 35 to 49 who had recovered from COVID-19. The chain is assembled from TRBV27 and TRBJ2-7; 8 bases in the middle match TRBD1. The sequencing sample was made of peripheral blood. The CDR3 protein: CASSLDDRGLEQYF. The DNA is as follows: TGTGCCAGCAGTCTAGATGACAGGGGTCTCGAGCAGTACTTC.